Listed below are T cell receptor beta chains from one sample, sequenced in a study of fetal regulatory T cell absence and autoimmunity. Produced via immunoSEQ multiplex PCR; TCRdb's table is partial and in-frame only. The data show more than 90,000 clones, roughly 78% seen once. Source material: pancreas tissue. Every receptor here comes from a male donor with IPEX syndrome. The CDR3 runs from the conserved cysteine through the conserved F or W.

v_call | cdr3_aa
TRBV5-1 | CASSLPITSGASYEQYF
TRBV7-2 | CASSLADRPWVINEKLFF
TRBV2 | CASSEGVGGNQPQHF
TRBV7-2 | CASSSPYPHYEQYF
TRBV7-8 | CASSVRGPGTDTQYF
TRBV2 | CASSGGPYQTQYF
TRBV27 | CASSPDGLSYANYGYTF
TRBV15 | CATSRTSDSYNEQFF
TRBV27 | CASSFGGMNTEAFF
TRBV19 | CASSMATENTEAFF
TRBV27 | CASRTSEDHNEQFF
TRBV5-1 | CASTHGQGYTDTQYF
TRBV4-3 | CASSQGGTRNSPLHF
TRBV11-2 | CASSLDEKLFF
TRBV4-1 | CASSQDEAVGSSCLGQPLEAFF
TRBV27 | CASSPRTRRGYGYTF
TRBV19 | CASSIEGSGSYNEQFF
TRBV28 | CASRRTGSSYNSPLHF
TRBV5-1 | CASSLRAGSTDTQYF
TRBV6-6 | CASSRTGLNTEAFF
TRBV4-2 | CASSQETSGTYEQYF
TRBV5-8 | CASSQPYRDSNQPQHF
TRBV2 | CASRPGTGDNQPQHF
TRBV30 | CAWRGLAGATYNEQFF
TRBV27 | CASSSILAGVEQFF
TRBV5-6 | CASSLGDFYSEQYF
TRBV29-1 | CSVEEGAGELFF
TRBV25-1 | CASKTGGYGYTF
TRBV23-1 | CASSHPPGLSGANVLTF
TRBV18 | CASSPRGAPDTQYF
TRBV16 | CASSHYSPGGYGYTF
TRBV7-6 | CASSLGTSGGPTDTQYF
TRBV9 | CASSEWGYGYTF
TRBV18 | CASSAEETQYF
TRBV4-3 | CASSQVVGMNTEAFF
TRBV20-1 | CSAWIMGGYTF
TRBV9 | CASSVQGYYGYTF
TRBV7-9 | CASSPGQTEAFF
TRBV6-1 | CASSITGTTNYGYTF
TRBV10-3 | CAISELDRPIYGYTF
TRBV29-1 | CSVELGVQETQYF
TRBV5-1 | CASSPGTVSNQPQHF
TRBV2 | CASSGHGTEAFF
TRBV11-2 | CASSLVAGGAYNEQFF
TRBV2 | CASSEAVRRNGYTF
TRBV6-5 | CASNLDRGGYGYTF
TRBV30 | CASLRGPPLLNTEAFF
TRBV5-6 | CASSSGTDSYEQYF
TRBV27 | CASSFQNQPQHF
TRBV7-9 | CASSLAATGGLAGGNEQFF
TRBV5-1 | CASSDPPGGQYF
TRBV9 | CASSVVDGSRPYNEQFF
TRBV12-5 | CASGLGRSYGYTF
TRBV2 | CASSGSGGYEQYF
TRBV15 | CATSPRGQARNYGYTF
TRBV6-1 | CASSDGADSSYEQYF
TRBV25-1 | CASSGDRNTGELFF
TRBV30 | CAWSVPSGGWNEQFF